This T cell receptor (beta chain) is from a study of T cell responses to AZD1222 COVID-19 vaccine. Study-level findings and limits: Just a handful of people given AZD1222 tested seropositive at baseline. White British ancestry dominated among donors, who included more females, and clonal diversity was possibly underestimated. Sampling that yielded the repertoires occurred only after the peak T cell response.

TCRdb's table, derived via immunoSEQ multiplex PCR, lists solely in-frame clones and lacks some. Among more than 100,000 clones, 85% to 90% were seen once, and the ten largest hold around 7.7%. This clone occurred once. Its antigen is unknown. Trimming left V 3 bases short and J 8 bases short, with 19 bases between. The germline V gene has CDR1 SNHLY and CDR2 FYNNEI. The CDR3 spans 15 residues. The receptor was derived from an adult in good health. The sample was peripheral blood, taken on day 0 of AZD1222 vaccination. This chain joins TRBV2 and TRBJ1-2; D unclear. The CDR3 bases are TGTGCCAGCAGTGATTCCGAGTACCGGCTATGGGGCTACACCTTC. Translation gives CASSDSEYRLWGYTF.